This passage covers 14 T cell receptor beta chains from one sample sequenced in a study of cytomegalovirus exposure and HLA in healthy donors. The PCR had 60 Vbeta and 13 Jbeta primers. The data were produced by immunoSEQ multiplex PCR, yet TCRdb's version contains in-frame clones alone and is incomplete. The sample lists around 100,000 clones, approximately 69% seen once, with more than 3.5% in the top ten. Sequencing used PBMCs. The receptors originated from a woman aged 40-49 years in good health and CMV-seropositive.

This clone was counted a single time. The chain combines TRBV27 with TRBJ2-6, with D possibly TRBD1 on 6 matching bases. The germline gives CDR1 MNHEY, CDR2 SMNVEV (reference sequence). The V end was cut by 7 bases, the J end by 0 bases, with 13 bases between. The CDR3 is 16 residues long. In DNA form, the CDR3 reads TGTGCCAGCAAGGACAGTGAATTCTCTGGGGCCAACGTCCTGACTTTC. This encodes CASKDSEFSGANVLTF. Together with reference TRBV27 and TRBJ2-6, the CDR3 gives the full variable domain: EAQVTQNPRYLITVTGKKLTVTCSQNMNHEYMSWYRQDPGLGLRQIYYSMNVEVTDKGDVPEGYKVSRKEKRNFPLILESPSPNQTSLYFCASKDSEFSGANVLTFGAGSRLTVL.

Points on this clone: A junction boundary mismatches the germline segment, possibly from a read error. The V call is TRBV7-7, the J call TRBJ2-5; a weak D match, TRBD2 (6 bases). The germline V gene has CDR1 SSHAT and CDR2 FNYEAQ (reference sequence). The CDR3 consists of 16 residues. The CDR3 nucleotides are TGTGCTAGCAGCTTAGATGGGGAGGCGTACCAAGAGACCCAGTACTTC. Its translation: CASSLDGEAYQETQYF. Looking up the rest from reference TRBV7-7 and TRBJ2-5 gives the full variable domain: GAGVSQSPRYKVTKRGQDVTLRCDPISSHATLYWYQQALGQGPEFLTYFNYEAQPDKSGLPSDRFSAERPEGSISTLTIQRTEQRDSAMYRCASSLDGEAYQETQYFGPGTRLLVL.

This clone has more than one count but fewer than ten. CDR3 DNA sequence: TGTGCCAGCAGCTTAGAGTCCCCAGGGACAGATACGCAGTATTTT. It specifies CASSLESPGTDTQYF. V usage is TRBV7-8 and J usage is TRBJ2-3; a possible D gene is TRBD1 (5 bases). The CDR3 spans 15 residues. The germline V and J ends were trimmed by 1 base and 3 bases, with 11 bases remaining between them. Germline V gene lookup returns CDR1 SGHVS and CDR2 FQNEAQ.

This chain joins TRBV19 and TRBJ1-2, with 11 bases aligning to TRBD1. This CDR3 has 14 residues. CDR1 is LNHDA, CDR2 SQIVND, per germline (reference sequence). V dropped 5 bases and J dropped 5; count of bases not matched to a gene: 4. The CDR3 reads CASSPDRGPYGYTF. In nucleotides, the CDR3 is TGTGCCAGTAGTCCGGACAGGGGGCCTTATGGCTACACCTTC.

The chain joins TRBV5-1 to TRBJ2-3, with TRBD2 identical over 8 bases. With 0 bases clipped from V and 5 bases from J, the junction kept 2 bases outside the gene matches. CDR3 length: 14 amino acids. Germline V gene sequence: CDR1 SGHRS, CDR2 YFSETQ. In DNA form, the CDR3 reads TGCGCCAGCAGCTTGGCGGGGGGGGGAGATACGCAGTATTTT. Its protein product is CASSLAGGGDTQYF. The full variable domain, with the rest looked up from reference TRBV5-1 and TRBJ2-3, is KAGVTQTPRYLIKTRGQQVTLSCSPISGHRSVSWYQQTPGQGLQFLFEYFSETQRNKGNFPGRFSGRQFSNSRSEMNVSTLELGDSALYLCASSLAGGGDTQYFGPGTRLTVL.

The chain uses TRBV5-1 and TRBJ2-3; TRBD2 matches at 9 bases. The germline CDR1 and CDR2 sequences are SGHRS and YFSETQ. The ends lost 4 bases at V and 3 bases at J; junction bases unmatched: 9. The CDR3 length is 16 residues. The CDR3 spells CASSTRREGWTDTQYF. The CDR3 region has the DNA TGCGCCAGCAGCACTCGGCGGGAGGGCTGGACAGATACGCAGTATTTT.

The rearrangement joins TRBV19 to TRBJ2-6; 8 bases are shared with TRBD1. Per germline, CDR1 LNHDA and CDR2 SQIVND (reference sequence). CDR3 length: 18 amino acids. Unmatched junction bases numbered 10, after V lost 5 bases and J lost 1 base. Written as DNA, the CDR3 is TGTGCCAGTAGTCAGGACGGACAGGGTATGTCTGGGGCCAACGTCCTGACTTTC. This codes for CASSQDGQGMSGANVLTF. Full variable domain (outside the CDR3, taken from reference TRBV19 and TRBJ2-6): DGGITQSPKYLFRKEGQNVTLSCEQNLNHDAMYWYRQDPGQGLRLIYYSQIVNDFQKGDIAEGYSVSREKKESFPLTVTSAQKNPTAFYLCASSQDGQGMSGANVLTFGAGSRLTVL.

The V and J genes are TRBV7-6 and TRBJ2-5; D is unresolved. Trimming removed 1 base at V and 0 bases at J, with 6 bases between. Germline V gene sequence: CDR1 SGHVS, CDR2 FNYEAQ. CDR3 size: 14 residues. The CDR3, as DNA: TGTGCCAGCAGCTTAGGGGCTAACCAAGAGACCCAGTACTTC. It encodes CASSLGANQETQYF. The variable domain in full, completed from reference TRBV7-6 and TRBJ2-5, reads GAGVSQSPRYKVTKRGQDVALRCDPISGHVSLYWYRQALGQGPEFLTYFNYEAQQDKSGLPNDRFSAERPEGSISTLTIQRTEQRDSAMYRCASSLGANQETQYFGPGTRLLVL.

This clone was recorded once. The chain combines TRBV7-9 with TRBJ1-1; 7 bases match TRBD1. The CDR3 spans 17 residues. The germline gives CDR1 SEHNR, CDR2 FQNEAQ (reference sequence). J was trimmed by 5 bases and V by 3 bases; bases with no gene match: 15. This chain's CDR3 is CASSLRATGSGLTEAFF. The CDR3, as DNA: TGTGCCAGCAGCTTGAGGGCGACAGGGTCTGGGCTAACTGAAGCTTTCTTT.

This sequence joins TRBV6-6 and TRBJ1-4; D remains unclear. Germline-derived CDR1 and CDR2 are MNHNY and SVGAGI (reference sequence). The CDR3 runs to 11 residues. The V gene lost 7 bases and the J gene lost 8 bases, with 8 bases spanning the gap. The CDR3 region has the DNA TGTGCCAGCAACCCGGGGGAAAAACTGTTTTTT. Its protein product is CASNPGEKLFF.

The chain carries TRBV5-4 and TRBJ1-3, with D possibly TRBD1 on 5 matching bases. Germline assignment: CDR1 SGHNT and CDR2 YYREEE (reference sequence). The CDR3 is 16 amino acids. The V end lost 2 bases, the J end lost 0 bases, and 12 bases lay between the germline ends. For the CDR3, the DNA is TGTGCCAGCAGCTTCGCAGGGTTCAACTCTGGAAACACCATATATTTT. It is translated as CASSFAGFNSGNTIYF.

The CDR3: CASSPLTGYYGYTF. CDR3 in DNA: TGTGCCAGCAGCCCCCTGACAGGGTACTATGGCTACACCTTC. This chain joins TRBV7-2 and TRBJ1-2; 7 bases align to TRBD1. Per the germline V gene, CDR1 is SGHTA and CDR2 is FQGNSA. V was pared by 5 bases and J by 3 bases, with 6 bases of the junction left unmatched. The CDR3 totals 14 residues.

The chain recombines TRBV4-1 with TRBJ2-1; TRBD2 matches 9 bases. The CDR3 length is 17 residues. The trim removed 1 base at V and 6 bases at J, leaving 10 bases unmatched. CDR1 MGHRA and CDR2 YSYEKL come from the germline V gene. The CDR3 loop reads CASSQGWASGGTNEQFF. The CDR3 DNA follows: TGCGCCAGCAGCCAAGGGTGGGCGAGCGGGGGGACCAATGAGCAGTTCTTC.

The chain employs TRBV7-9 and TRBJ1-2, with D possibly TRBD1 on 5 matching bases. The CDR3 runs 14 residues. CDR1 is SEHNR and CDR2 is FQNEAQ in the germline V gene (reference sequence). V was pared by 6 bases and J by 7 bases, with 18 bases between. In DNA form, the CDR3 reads TGTGCCAGCAGACCCCTTGAGGCAGGGCCTGGCTACACCTTC. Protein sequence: CASRPLEAGPGYTF. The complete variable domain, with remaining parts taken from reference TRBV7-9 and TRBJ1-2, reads DTGVSQNPRHKITKRGQNVTFRCDPISEHNRLYWYRQTLGQGPEFLTYFQNEAQLEKSRLLSDRFSAERPKGSFSTLEIQRTEQGDSAMYLCASRPLEAGPGYTFGSGTRLTVV.